This T cell receptor (beta chain) was documented in a study of shared clonotypes between healthy human individuals. Whole-study context: Ranging from 18 to 49 in age, donors were two women and three men.

Study-level results: Only blood samples were collected, and tissue repertoires likely differ. Despite large depth, sorted-subset datasets appeared incompletely sequenced.

Only CD45RO-negative cells positively selected for CCR7 counted as naive CD8 cells, so terminally differentiated effector memory CD45RA+ cells were excluded. The material for each subset, its genomic DNA, was split evenly across several immunoSEQ plates. Profiling relied on immunoSEQ multiplex PCR, and the TCRdb table lists in-frame clones only, not all of them. The table includes about 580,000 clones, roughly 98% detected once. As regards this clone: No antigen is known for it.

The CDR3 runs 14 residues. Trimming stripped 0 bases from V and 4 bases from J, with 11 bases between. Germline V lookup: CDR1 SGHDT, CDR2 YYEEEE. Specimen: naive CD8+ T cells sorted from blood. The chain has TRBV5-6 and TRBJ2-7, with D possibly matching TRBD2 (6 bases). The sequence was collected from a young man in good health. The CDR3 DNA reads TGTGCCAGCAGCTTGGGCGGGGCCCTTTACGAGCAGTACTTC. Translated: CASSLGGALYEQYF.